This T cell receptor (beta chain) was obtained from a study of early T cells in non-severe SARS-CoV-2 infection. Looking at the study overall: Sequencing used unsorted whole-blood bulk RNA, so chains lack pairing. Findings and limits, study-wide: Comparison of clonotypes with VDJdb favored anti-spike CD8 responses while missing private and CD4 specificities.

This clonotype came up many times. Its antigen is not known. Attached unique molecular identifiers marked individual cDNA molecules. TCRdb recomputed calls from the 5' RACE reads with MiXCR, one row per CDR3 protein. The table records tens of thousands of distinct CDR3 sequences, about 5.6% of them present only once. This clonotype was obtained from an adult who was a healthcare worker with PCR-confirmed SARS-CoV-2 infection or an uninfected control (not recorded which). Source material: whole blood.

As DNA, the CDR3 is TGTGCCAGCTCAGTAACAGGGGACGCAGATACGCAGTATTTT. Its translation is CASSVTGDADTQYF. This rearrangement joins TRBV18 to TRBJ2-3; 7 positions agree with TRBD1. Germline values: CDR1 KGHSH, CDR2 LQKENI. V shed 5 bases, J shed 4 bases, and the junction held 6 bases outside the gene matches. This CDR3 spans 14 amino acids.